The T cell receptor (beta chain) under discussion was sequenced for a study of T cells in Graves' hyperthyroidism and ophthalmopathy. Amplification of TCR beta CDR3 regions was performed using RNA transcripts as template. The HTBI primer set was used in a first-round RT-PCR of the TCR CDR3. MiXCR, applied by TCRdb to the multiplex PCR reads, yields one record per CDR3 protein. The repertoire holds approximately 600,000 distinct CDR3 sequences, with under 25% as singletons. This clonotype was observed a handful of times. The CDR3 has 16 amino acids. Germline trimming cut 3 bases from V and 3 bases from J; bases unmatched to any gene: 10. Per the germline V gene, CDR1 is MDHEN and CDR2 is SYDVKM.

The chain recombines TRBV28 with TRBJ2-5; 7 nucleotides match TRBD2. Sequenced: blood. This receptor was identified in a man aged 30 to 39 with Graves' ophthalmopathy. The CDR3 region is CASSLEITGLKETQYF. For the CDR3, the DNA is TGTGCCAGCAGTTTGGAAATAACGGGACTAAAAGAGACCCAGTACTTC.